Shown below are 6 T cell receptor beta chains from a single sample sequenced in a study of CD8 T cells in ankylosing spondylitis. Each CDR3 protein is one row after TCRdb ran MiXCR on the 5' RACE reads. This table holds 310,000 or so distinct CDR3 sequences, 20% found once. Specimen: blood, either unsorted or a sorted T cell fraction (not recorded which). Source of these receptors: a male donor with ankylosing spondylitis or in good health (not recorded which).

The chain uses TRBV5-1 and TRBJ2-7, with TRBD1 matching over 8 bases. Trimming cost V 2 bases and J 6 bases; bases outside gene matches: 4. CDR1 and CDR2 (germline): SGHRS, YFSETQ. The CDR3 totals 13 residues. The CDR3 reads CASSLWTGSEQYV. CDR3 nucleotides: TGCGCCAGCAGCTTATGGACAGGGAGCGAGCAGTACGTC.

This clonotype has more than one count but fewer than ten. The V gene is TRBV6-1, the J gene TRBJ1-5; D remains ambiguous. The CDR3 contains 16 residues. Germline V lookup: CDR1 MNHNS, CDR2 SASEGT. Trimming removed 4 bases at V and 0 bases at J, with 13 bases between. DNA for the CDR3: TGTGCCAGCAGTGGTGGGCATCAAGTTAGCAATCAGCCCCAGCATTTT. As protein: CASSGGHQVSNQPQHF.

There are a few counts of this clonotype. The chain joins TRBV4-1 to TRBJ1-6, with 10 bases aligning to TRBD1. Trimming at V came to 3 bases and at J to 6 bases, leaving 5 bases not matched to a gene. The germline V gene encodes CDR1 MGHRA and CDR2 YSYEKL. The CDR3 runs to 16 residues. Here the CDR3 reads CASSQSGTGVNSPLHF. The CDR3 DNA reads TGCGCCAGCAGCCAGTCCGGGACAGGGGTTAATTCACCCCTCCACTTT.

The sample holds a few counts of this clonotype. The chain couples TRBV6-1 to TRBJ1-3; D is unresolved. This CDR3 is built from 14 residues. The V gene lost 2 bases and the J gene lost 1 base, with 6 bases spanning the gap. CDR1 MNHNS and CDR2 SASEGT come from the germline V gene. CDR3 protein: CASSESGSGNTIYF. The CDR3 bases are TGTGCCAGCAGTGAAAGCGGGTCTGGAAACACCATATATTTT.

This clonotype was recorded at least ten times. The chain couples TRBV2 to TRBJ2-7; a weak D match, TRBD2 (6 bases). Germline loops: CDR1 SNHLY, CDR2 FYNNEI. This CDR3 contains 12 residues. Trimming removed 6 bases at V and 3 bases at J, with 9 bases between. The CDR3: CASSWRVYEQYV. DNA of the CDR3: TGTGCCAGCAGCTGGAGGGTCTACGAGCAGTACGTC.

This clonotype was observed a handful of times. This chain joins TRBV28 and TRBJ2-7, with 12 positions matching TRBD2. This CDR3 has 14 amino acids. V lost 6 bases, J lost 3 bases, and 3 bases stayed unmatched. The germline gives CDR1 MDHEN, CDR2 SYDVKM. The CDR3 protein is CASSPGLAGYEQYV. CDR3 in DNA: TGTGCCAGCAGCCCGGGACTAGCGGGCTACGAGCAGTACGTC.